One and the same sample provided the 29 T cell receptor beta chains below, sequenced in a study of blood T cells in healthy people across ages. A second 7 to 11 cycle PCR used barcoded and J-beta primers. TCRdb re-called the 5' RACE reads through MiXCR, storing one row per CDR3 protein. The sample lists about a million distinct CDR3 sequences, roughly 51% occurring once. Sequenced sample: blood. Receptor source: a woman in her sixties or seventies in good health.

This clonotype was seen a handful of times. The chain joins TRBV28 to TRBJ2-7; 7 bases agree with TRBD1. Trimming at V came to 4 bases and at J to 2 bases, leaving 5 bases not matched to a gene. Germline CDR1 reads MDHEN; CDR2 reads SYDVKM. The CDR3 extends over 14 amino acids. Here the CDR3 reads CASSSVGQTYEQYF. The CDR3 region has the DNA TGTGCCAGCAGTTCGGTGGGACAGACCTACGAGCAGTACTTC. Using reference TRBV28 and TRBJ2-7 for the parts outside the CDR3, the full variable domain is DVKVTQSSRYLVKRTGEKVFLECVQDMDHENMFWYRQDPGLGLRLIYFSYDVKMKEKGDIPEGYSVSREKKERFSLILESASTNQTSMYLCASSSVGQTYEQYFGPGTRLTVT.

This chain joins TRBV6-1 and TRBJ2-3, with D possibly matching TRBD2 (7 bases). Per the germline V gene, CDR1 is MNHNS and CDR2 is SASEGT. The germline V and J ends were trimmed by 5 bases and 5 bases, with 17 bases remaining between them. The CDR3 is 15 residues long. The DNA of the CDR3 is TGTGCCAGCAGTACCGGGGGCAGCGGGAAAGATACGCAGTATTTT. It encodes CASSTGGSGKDTQYF.

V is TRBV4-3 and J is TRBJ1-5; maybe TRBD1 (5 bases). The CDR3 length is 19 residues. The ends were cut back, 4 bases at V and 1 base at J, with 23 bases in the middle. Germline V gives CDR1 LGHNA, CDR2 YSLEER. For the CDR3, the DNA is TGCGCCAGCAGCCCCGACCTTGTGCGGGGCGTGGGAAGCAATCAGCCCCAGCATTTT. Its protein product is CASSPDLVRGVGSNQPQHF.

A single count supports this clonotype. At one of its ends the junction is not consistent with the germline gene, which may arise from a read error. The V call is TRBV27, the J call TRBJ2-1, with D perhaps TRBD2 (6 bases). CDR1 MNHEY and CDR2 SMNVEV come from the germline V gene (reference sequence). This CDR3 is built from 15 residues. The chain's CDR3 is CASSSGTGGLAEQVF. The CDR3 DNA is TGTGCCAGCAGTTCGGGGACTGGCGGTTTAGCTGAGCAGGTCTTC.

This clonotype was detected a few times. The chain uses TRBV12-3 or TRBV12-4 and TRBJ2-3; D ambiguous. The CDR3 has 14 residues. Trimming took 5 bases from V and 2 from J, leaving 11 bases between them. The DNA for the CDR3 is TGTGCCAGCAGTCCCGGCCCGTTCACAGATACGCAGTATTTT. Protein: CASSPGPFTDTQYF.

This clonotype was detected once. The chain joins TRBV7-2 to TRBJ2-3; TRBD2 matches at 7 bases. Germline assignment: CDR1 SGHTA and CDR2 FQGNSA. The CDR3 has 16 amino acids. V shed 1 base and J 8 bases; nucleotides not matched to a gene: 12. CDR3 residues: CASSLGGGRAVGTQYF. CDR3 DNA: TGTGCCAGCAGCTTAGGGGGCGGGAGAGCGGTAGGTACGCAGTATTTT.

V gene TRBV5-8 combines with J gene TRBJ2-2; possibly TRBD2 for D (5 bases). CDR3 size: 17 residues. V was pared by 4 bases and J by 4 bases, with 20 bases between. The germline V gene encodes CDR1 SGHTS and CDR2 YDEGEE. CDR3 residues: CASSLTIRSSFTGELFF. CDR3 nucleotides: TGTGCCAGCAGCCTGACTATCAGGTCTTCTTTCACCGGGGAGCTGTTTTTT.

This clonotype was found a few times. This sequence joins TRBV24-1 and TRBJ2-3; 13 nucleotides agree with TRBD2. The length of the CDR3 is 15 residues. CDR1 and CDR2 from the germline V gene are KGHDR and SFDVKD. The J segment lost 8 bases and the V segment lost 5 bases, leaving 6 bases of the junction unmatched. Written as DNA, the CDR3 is TGTGCCACCAGTGGATGGACTAGCGGGGGCCGTACGCAGTATTTT. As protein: CATSGWTSGGRTQYF.

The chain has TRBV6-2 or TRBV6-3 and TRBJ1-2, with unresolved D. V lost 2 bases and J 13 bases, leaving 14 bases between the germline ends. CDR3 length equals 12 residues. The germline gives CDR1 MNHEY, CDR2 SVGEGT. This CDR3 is CASSYPAQDCTF. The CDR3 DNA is TGTGCCAGCAGTTACCCGGCGCAAGATTGCACCTTC.

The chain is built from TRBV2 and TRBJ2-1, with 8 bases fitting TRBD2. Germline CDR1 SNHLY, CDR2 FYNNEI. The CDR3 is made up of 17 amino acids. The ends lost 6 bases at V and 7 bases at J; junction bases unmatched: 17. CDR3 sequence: CASRRLEREMVMNEQFF. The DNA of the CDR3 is TGTGCCAGCAGGCGTCTTGAGCGGGAGATGGTCATGAATGAGCAGTTCTTC.

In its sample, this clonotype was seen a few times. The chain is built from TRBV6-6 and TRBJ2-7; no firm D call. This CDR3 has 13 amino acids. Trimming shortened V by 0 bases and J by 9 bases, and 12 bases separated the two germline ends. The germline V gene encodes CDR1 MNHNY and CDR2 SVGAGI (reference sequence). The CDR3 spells CASSYSMAAPQYF. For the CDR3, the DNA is TGTGCCAGCAGTTACTCGATGGCTGCCCCGCAGTACTTC.

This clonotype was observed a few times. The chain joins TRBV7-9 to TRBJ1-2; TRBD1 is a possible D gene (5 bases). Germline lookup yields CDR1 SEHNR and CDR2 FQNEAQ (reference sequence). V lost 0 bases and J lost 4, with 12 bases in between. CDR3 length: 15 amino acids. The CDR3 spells CASSLADTEVYGYTF. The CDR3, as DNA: TGTGCCAGCAGCTTAGCGGACACCGAAGTCTATGGCTACACCTTC.

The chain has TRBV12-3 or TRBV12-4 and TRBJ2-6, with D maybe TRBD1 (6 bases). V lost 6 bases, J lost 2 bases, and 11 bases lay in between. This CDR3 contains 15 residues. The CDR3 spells CASSWSGAGANVLTF. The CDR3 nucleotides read TGTGCCAGCAGCTGGTCAGGGGCTGGGGCCAACGTCCTGACTTTC.

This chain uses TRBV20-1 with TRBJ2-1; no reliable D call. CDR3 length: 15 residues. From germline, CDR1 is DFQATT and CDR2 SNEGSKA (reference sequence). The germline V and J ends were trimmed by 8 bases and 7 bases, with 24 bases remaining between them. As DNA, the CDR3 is TGCAGTTTACAACCGATGGACCAGCCGGCGAATGAGCAGTTCTTC. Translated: CSLQPMDQPANEQFF.

In DNA form, the CDR3 reads TGTGCCAGTAGGGGGTCGGGCCCCTTGAAGCAAAACGAGCAGTACTTC. It specifies CASRGSGPLKQNEQYF. The V and J genes are TRBV7-9 and TRBJ2-5; D is perhaps TRBD1 (6 bases). The J call is uncertain, as TRBJ2-7 better fits the DNA end. Germline V CDR1 and CDR2: SEHNR, FQNEAQ (reference sequence). The CDR3 consists of 16 residues.

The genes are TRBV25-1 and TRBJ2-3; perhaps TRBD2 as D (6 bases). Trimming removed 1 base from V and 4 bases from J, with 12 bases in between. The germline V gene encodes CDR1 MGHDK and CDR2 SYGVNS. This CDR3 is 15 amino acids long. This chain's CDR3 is CASSESGLQADTQYF. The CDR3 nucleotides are TGTGCCAGCAGTGAATCGGGACTCCAGGCAGATACGCAGTATTTT.

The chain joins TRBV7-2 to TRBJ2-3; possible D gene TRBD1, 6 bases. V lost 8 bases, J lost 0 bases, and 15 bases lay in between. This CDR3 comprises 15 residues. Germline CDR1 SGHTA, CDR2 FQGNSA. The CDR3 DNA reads TGTGCCAGCCGCATTAAAGGGGGAAGCACAGATACGCAGTATTTT. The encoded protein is CASRIKGGSTDTQYF.

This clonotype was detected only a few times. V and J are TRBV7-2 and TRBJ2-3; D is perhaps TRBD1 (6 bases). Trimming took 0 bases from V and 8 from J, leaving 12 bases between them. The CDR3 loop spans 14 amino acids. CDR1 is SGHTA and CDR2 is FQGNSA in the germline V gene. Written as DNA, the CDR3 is TGTGCCAGCAGCTTAGCGCGCCAGGGGATTACGCAGTATTTT. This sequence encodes CASSLARQGITQYF. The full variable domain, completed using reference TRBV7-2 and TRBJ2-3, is GAGVSQSPSNKVTEKGKDVELRCDPISGHTALYWYRQSLGQGLEFLIYFQGNSAPDKSGLPSDRFSAERTGGSVSTLTIQRTQQEDSAVYLCASSLARQGITQYFGPGTRLTVL.

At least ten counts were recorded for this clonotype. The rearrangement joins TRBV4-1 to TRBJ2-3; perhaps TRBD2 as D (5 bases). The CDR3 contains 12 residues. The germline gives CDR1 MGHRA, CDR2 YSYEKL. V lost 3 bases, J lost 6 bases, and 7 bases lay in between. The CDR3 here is CASSQGSDTQYF. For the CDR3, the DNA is TGCGCCAGCAGCCAGGGGAGTGATACGCAGTATTTT.

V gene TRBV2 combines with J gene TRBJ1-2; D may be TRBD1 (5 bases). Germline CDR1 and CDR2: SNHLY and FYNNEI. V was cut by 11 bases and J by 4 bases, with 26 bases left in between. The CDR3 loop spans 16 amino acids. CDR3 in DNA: TGTGCCCGCACCCCACCGGGACGGACTTCATTCTATGGCTACACCTTC. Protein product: CARTPPGRTSFYGYTF. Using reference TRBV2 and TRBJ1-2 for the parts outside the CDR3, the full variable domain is EPEVTQTPSHQVTQMGQEVILRCVPISNHLYFYWYRQILGQKVEFLVSFYNNEISEKSEIFDDQFSVERPDGSNFTLKIRSTKLEDSAMYFCARTPPGRTSFYGYTFGSGTRLTVV.

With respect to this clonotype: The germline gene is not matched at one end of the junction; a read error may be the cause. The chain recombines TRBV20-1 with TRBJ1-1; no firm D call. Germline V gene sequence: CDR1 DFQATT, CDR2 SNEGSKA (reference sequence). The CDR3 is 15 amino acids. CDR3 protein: CSARDFGRTNTEAFF. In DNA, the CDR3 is TGCAGTGCCAGAGATTTTGGGCGGACCAACACTGAAGCTTTCTTT.

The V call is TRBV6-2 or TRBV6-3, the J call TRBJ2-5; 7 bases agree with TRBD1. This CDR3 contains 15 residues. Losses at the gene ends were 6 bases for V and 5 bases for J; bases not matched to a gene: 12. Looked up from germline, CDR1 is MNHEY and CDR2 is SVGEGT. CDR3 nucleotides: TGTGCCAGCAGCACCCGAGACAGGGCGCGGGAGACCCAGTACTTC. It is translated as CASSTRDRARETQYF.

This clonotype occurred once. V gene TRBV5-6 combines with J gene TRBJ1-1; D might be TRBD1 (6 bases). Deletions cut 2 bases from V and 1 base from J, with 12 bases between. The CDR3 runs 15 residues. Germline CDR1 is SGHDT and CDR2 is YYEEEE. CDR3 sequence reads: CASSFRTASNTEAFF. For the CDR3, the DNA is TGTGCCAGCAGCTTTAGGACAGCTTCGAACACTGAAGCTTTCTTT.

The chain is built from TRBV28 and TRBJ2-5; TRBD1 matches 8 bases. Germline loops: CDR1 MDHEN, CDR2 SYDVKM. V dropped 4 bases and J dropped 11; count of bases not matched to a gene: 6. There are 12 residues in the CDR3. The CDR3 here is CASSYGQGGQYF. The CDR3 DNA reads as TGTGCCAGCAGTTACGGACAGGGCGGGCAGTACTTC.

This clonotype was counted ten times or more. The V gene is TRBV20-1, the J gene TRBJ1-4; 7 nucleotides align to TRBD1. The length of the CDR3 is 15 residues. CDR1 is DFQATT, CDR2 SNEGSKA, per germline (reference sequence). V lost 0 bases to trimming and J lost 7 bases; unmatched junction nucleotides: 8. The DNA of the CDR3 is TGCAGTGCTAGAGATCCGCGACAGGGAGGTGAAAAACTGTTTTTT. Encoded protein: CSARDPRQGGEKLFF.

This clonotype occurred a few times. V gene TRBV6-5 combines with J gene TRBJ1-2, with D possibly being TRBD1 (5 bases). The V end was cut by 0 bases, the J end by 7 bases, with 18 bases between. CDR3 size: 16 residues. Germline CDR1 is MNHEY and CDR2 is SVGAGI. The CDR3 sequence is CASSYSFHETEGGYTF. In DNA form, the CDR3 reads TGTGCCAGCAGTTACTCGTTTCATGAGACAGAGGGTGGCTACACCTTC.

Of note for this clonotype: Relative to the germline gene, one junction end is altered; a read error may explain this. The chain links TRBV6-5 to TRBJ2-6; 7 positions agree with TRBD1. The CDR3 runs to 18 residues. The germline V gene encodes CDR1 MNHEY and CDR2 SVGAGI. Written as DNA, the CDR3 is TGTGCCAGCAGCCTGGGACAGTTCTCCGGGTCTGGGGCCGACGTCCTGACTTTC. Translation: CASSLGQFSGSGADVLTF.

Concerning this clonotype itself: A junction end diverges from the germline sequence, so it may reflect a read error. In nucleotides, the CDR3 is TGCGCCAGCAGTACGACAGGGTTGTTCGGCGGCTCTGGGACCAACGTCCTGACTTTC. Its translation: CASSTTGLFGGSGTNVLTF. The V gene is TRBV5-1, the J gene TRBJ2-6, with TRBD1 matching over 7 bases. Germline CDR1 reads SGHRS; CDR2 reads YFSETQ. This CDR3 region has 19 residues.

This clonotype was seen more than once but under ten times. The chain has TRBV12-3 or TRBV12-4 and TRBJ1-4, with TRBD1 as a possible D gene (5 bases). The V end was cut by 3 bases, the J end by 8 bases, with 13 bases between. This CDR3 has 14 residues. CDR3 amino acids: CASSFWGMKEKLFF. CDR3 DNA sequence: TGTGCCAGCAGTTTCTGGGGGATGAAAGAAAAACTGTTTTTT.